The rows below give T cell receptor beta chains drawn from one sample of a study of regulatory T cells in long-lasting Graves disease. In TCRdb, the multiplex PCR reads were re-called with MiXCR into one record per CDR3 protein. The data contain approximately 300,000 distinct CDR3 sequences, about 20% of them singletons. The sample here was peripheral blood mononuclear cells (PBMCs), taken at new diagnosis, from a patient treated with antithyroid drugs. These receptors were collected from a female donor with Graves disease. Each CDR3 is given with its conserved first and last residue. The order of the fields is CDR3 length, V gene, J gene, D gene, clone size, CDR3 protein, CDR3 DNA. The D gene is left open where the match is weak. Clone size, where shown, is once, few, many, or a class for clones that have expanded.

>16|TRBV3-1|TRBJ2-7|.|.
CASSQGGLRERYEQYF
TGTGCCAGCAGCCAAGGGGGTCTACGGGAGAGGTACGAGCAGTACTTC
>15|TRBV2|TRBJ2-3|.|many
CASSTRESRADTQYF
TGTGCCAGCTCCACGAGAGAAAGTAGGGCAGATACGCAGTATTTT
>14|TRBV2|TRBJ2-1|TRBD2|many
CACSEMGLADEQFF
TGTGCCTGCAGTGAAATGGGACTAGCAGATGAGCAGTTCTTC
>14|TRBV9|TRBJ1-5|TRBD1|.
CASSASDRGQPQHF
TGTGCCAGCAGCGCGTCCGACAGGGGACAGCCCCAGCATTTT
>11|TRBV6-1|TRBJ2-7|.|many
CASSGHYEQYF
TGTGCCAGTAGCGGCCACTACGAGCAGTACTTC
>16|TRBV27|TRBJ1-1|.|many
CASSPASGTLNTEAFF
TGTGCCAGCAGTCCCGCATCAGGGACTTTGAACACTGAAGCTTTCTTT
>17|TRBV5-6|TRBJ2-1|TRBD2|.
CASSFRTSGRAGDEQFF
TGTGCCAGCAGCTTCCGGACTAGCGGGAGGGCCGGGGATGAGCAGTTCTTC
>16|TRBV7-3|TRBJ2-2|TRBD1|many
CASSPSGQELSGELFF
TGTGCCAGCAGCCCTTCGGGACAGGAGTTGTCCGGGGAGCTGTTTTTT
>15|TRBV29-1|TRBJ2-3|TRBD2|.
CSARTAGAVSDTQYF
TGCAGCGCCAGGACAGCGGGAGCGGTCTCAGATACGCAGTATTTT
>15|TRBV28|TRBJ1-1|.|few
CASPPGKGMNTEAFF
TGTGCCAGCCCACCCGGGAAGGGAATGAACACTGAAGCTTTCTTT
>16|TRBV5-6|TRBJ1-1|.|.
CASSLASWGLGTEAFF
TGTGCCAGCAGCTTGGCCTCTTGGGGATTGGGCACTGAAGCTTTCTTT
>12|TRBV19|TRBJ1-5|TRBD1|many
CASGQVGQPQHF
TGTGCCAGCGGACAGGTGGGTCAGCCCCAGCATTTT
>15|TRBV12-3/TRBV12-4|TRBJ2-5|.|many
CASSQTGLPEETQYF
TGTGCCAGCAGTCAGACGGGATTGCCCGAAGAGACCCAGTACTTC
>15|TRBV20-1|TRBJ2-3|TRBD2|many
CSADIAGGPADTQYF
TGCAGTGCTGATATAGCGGGAGGGCCGGCAGATACGCAGTATTTT
>16|TRBV2|TRBJ1-2|TRBD1|.
CASSPILTGDIYGYTF
TGTGCCAGCAGCCCGATTTTGACAGGGGACATCTATGGCTACACCTTC
>16|TRBV19|TRBJ2-1|TRBD2|many
CASSIIAGGGDNEQFF
TGTGCCAGTAGTATTATTGCGGGAGGGGGCGACAATGAGCAGTTCTTC
>15|TRBV5-1|TRBJ1-1|.|many
CASSSAGVMNTEAFF
TGCGCCAGCAGTAGTGCGGGGGTCATGAACACTGAAGCTTTCTTT
>14|TRBV27|TRBJ2-7|.|many
CASSTSRGLYEQYF
TGTGCCAGCAGTACGAGCCGCGGCCTCTACGAGCAGTACTTC
>16|TRBV19|TRBJ2-5|.|many
CASSIDADGEGETQYF
TGTGCCAGTAGTATAGACGCGGACGGTGAGGGGGAGACCCAGTACTTC
>14|TRBV10-3|TRBJ2-2|TRBD1|.
CAITDRDDPGELFF
TGTGCCATCACCGACAGGGATGATCCCGGGGAGCTGTTTTTT
>16|TRBV4-1|TRBJ1-5|TRBD1|.
CASSPSQGERNQPQHF
TGCGCCAGCAGCCCCTCTCAGGGGGAGAGGAATCAGCCCCAGCATTTT
>12|TRBV7-2|TRBJ2-2|.|many
CASSFNTGELFF
TGTGCCAGCAGTTTTAACACCGGGGAGCTGTTTTTT
>16|TRBV11-1|TRBJ1-2|.|.
CASSSTGSGSNYGYTF
TGTGCCAGCAGCTCCACGGGCAGCGGATCTAACTATGGCTACACCTTC
>13|TRBV7-9|TRBJ2-1|TRBD1|.
CASFPAGGNEQFF
TGTGCCAGCTTTCCGGCAGGGGGCAATGAGCAGTTCTTC
>14|TRBV28|TRBJ2-7|.|many
CASSFGADPYEQYF
TGTGCCAGCAGTTTCGGAGCCGATCCCTACGAGCAGTACTTC
>13|TRBV28|TRBJ1-5|.|many
CASNTFNNQPQHF
TGTGCCAGCAATACGTTTAACAATCAGCCCCAGCATTTT
>14|TRBV5-1|TRBJ1-2|.|.
CASSFVPALEGYTF
TGCGCCAGCAGCTTCGTTCCAGCACTCGAAGGCTACACCTTC
>14|TRBV7-6|TRBJ2-3|.|many
CASSSRTMEDTQYF
TGTGCCAGCAGCTCTAGGACGATGGAAGATACGCAGTATTTT
>15|TRBV20-1|TRBJ2-1|.|.
CSARDVVSSYNEQFF
TGCAGTGCTAGAGATGTAGTGAGCTCCTACAATGAGCAGTTCTTC
>17|TRBV10-1|TRBJ2-5|TRBD2|many
CASSEGLGGRTQETQYF
TGCGCCAGCAGTGAGGGACTGGGGGGGAGGACACAAGAGACCCAGTACTTC
>14|TRBV11-2|TRBJ1-2|TRBD1|many
CASRRAGTGDGYTF
TGTGCCAGCAGGAGAGCCGGGACAGGAGATGGCTACACCTTC
>15|TRBV5-1|TRBJ2-1|TRBD2|.
CASSLDSGSINEQFF
TGCGCCAGCAGCTTGGATAGCGGGAGTATCAATGAGCAGTTCTTC
>15|TRBV20-1|TRBJ1-1|.|.
CSAFIPRGMNTEAFF
TGCAGTGCCTTCATACCCCGCGGTATGAACACTGAAGCTTTCTTT
>14|TRBV6-1|TRBJ2-1|TRBD2|few
CASSRDYFYNEQFF
TGTGCCAGCAGCCGGGACTACTTCTACAATGAGCAGTTCTTC
>15|TRBV28|TRBJ1-2|TRBD1|few
CASSSPGGGVYGYTF
TGTGCCAGCAGTTCTCCAGGGGGGGGGGTGTATGGCTACACCTTC
>14|TRBV20-1|TRBJ1-5|.|.
CSARPPASNQPQHF
TGCAGTGCTAGGCCCCCGGCTAGCAATCAGCCCCAGCATTTT
>11|TRBV7-8|TRBJ2-1|TRBD2|few
CASRREGEQFF
TGTGCCAGCAGAAGGGAGGGAGAGCAGTTCTTC
>15|TRBV5-6|TRBJ1-4|TRBD1|few
CASSLQGAGNEKLFF
TGTGCCAGCAGCTTGCAGGGGGCGGGTAATGAAAAACTGTTTTTT
>15|TRBV9|TRBJ1-3|.|.
CASSPAPNSGNTIYF
TGTGCCAGCAGCCCTGCCCCGAACTCTGGAAACACCATATATTTT
>17|TRBV12-3/TRBV12-4|TRBJ2-6|TRBD2|few
CASSPPGGGSGANVLTF
TGTGCCAGCAGCCCCCCCGGGGGGGGCTCTGGGGCCAACGTCCTGACTTTC
>13|TRBV7-9|TRBJ2-7|.|many
CASSSLTSYEQYF
TGTGCCAGCAGCTCCCTGACCTCCTACGAGCAGTACTTC